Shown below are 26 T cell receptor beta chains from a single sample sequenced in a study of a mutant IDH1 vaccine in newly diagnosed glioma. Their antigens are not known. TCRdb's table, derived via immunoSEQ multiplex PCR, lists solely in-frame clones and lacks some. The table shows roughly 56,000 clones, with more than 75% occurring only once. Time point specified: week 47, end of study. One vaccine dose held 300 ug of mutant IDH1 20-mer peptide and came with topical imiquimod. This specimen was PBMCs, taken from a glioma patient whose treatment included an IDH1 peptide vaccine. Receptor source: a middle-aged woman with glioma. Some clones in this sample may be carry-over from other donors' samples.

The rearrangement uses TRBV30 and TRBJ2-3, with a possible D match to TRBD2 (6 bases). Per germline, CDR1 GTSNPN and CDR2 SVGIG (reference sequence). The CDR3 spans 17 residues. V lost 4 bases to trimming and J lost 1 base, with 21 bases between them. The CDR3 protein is CAWIPRLLATRTDTQYF. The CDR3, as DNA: TGTGCCTGGATCCCTCGCCTGCTAGCGACCCGCACAGATACGCAGTATTTT.

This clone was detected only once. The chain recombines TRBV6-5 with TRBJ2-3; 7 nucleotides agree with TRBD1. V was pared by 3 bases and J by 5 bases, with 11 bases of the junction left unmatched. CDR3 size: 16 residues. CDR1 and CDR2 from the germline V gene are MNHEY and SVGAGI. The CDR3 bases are TGTGCCAGCAGTTATAGGACCGACAGGGAAGAAGATACGCAGTATTTT. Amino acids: CASSYRTDREEDTQYF.

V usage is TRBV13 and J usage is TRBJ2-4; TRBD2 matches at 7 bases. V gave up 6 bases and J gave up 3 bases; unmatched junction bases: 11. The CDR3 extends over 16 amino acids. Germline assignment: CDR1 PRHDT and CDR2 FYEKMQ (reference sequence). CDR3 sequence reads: CASRPWGGVGKNIQYF. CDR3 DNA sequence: TGTGCCAGCAGACCATGGGGGGGGGTTGGCAAAAACATTCAGTACTTC.

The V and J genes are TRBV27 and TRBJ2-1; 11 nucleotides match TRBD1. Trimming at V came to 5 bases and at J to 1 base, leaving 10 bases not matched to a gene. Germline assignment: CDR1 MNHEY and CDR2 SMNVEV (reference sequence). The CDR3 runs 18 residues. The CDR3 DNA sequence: TGTGCCAGCAGTCCCCGGACAGGGGGCAGTGGGTCCTACAATGAGCAGTTCTTC. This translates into CASSPRTGGSGSYNEQFF.

Here the CDR3 reads CASSQIGTNYGYTF. In DNA form, the CDR3 reads TGTGCCAGCAGCCAAATCGGGACAAACTATGGCTACACCTTC. The chain employs TRBV14 and TRBJ1-2; a weak D match, TRBD1 (6 bases). Trimming cost V 2 bases and J 2 bases, with 9 bases left between them. Germline V gene data show CDR1 as SGHDN and CDR2 as FVKESK. The CDR3 contains 14 residues. The full variable domain, rest sourced from reference TRBV14 and TRBJ1-2, is EAGVTQFPSHSVIEKGQTVTLRCDPISGHDNLYWYRRVMGKEIKFLLHFVKESKQDESGMPNNRFLAERTGGTYSTLKVQPAELEDSGVYFCASSQIGTNYGYTFGSGTRLTVV.

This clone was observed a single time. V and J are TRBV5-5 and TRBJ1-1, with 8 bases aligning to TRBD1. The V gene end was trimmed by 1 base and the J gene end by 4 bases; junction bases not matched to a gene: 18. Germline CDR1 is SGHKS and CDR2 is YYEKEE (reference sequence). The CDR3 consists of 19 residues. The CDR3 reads CASSLRQGAVWEKGTEAFF. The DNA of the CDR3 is TGTGCCAGCAGCTTGCGGCAGGGGGCGGTTTGGGAAAAAGGCACTGAAGCTTTCTTT. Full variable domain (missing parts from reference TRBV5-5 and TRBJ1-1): DAGVTQSPTHLIKTRGQQVTLRCSPISGHKSVSWYQQVLGQGPQFIFQYYEKEERGRGNFPDRFSARQFPNYSSELNVNALLLGDSALYLCASSLRQGAVWEKGTEAFFGQGTRLTVV.

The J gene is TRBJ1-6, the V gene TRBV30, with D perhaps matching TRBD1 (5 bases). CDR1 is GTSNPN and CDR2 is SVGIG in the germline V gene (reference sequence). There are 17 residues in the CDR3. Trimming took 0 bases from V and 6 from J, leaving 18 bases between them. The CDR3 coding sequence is TGTGCCTGGAGTGTACTTGCAGGGAAGGGCGGTAATTCACCCCTCCACTTT. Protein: CAWSVLAGKGGNSPLHF.

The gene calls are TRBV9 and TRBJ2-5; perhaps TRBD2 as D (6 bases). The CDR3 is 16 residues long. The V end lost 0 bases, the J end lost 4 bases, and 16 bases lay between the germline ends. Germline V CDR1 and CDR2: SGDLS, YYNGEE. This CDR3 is CASSVGPGAGRETQYF. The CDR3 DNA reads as TGTGCCAGCAGCGTAGGGCCCGGGGCGGGGAGAGAGACCCAGTACTTC. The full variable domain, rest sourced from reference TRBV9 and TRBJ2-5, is DSGVTQTPKHLITATGQRVTLRCSPRSGDLSVYWYQQSLDQGLQFLIQYYNGEERAKGNILERFSAQQFPDLHSELNLSSLELGDSALYFCASSVGPGAGRETQYFGPGTRLLVL.

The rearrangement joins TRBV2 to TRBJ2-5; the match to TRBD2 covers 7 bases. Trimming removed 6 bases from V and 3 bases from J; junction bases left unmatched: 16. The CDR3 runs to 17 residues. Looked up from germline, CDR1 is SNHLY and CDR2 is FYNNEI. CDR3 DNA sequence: TGTGCCAGCAGAGCCCTAGCGGAAAACCGCCCCGAAGAGACCCAGTACTTC. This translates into CASRALAENRPEETQYF.

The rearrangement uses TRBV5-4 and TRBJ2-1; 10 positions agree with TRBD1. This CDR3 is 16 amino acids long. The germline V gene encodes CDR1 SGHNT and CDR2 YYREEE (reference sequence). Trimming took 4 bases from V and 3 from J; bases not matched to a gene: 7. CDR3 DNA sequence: TGTGCCAGCAGCCGCCCCGGGACAGGGGACTACAATGAGCAGTTCTTC. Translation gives CASSRPGTGDYNEQFF.

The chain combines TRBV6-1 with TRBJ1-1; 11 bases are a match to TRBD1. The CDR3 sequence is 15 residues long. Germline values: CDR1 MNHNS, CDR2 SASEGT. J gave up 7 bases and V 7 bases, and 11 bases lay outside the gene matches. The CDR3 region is CASTSLDRGQGEAFF. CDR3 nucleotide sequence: TGTGCCAGCACCTCACTGGACAGGGGGCAAGGTGAAGCTTTCTTT.

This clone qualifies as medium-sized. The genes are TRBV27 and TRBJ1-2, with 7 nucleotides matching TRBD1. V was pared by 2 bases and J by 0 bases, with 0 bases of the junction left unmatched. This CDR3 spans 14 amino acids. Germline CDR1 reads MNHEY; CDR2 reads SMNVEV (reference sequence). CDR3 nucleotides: TGTGCCAGCAGTTTACAGGGGGCTAACTATGGCTACACCTTC. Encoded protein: CASSLQGANYGYTF.

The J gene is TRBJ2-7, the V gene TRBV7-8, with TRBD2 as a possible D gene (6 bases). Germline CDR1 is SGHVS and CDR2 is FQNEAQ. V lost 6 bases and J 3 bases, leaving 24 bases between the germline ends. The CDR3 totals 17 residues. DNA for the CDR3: TGTGCCAGCAGTTTAATTTCCGGAGGGCAGGTGATCTACGAGCAGTACTTC. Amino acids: CASSLISGGQVIYEQYF.

The DNA for the CDR3 is TGTGCCAGCAGCGTAGCCGGGGGTCTCGACGAGCAGTACTTC. Protein: CASSVAGGLDEQYF. The chain employs TRBV9 and TRBJ2-7; D perhaps matches TRBD2 (6 bases). This CDR3 region has 14 residues. From germline, CDR1 is SGDLS and CDR2 YYNGEE. Trimming stripped 0 bases from V and 5 bases from J, with 12 bases between.

The DNA of the CDR3 is TGTGCCAGCAGTGACAGGGATAATTCACCCCTCCACTTT. This codes for CASSDRDNSPLHF. V and J are TRBV6-4 and TRBJ1-6, with unresolved D. Germline V gene data show CDR1 as MRHNA and CDR2 as SNTAGT. Trimming shortened V by 2 bases and J by 5 bases, and 4 bases separated the two germline ends. The CDR3 sequence is 13 residues long.

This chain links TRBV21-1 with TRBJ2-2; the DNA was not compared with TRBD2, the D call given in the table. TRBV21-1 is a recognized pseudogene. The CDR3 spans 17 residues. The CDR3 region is CASSKALAGTNTGELFF. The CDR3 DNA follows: TGTGCCAGCAGCAAAGCGCTGGCAGGGACTAACACCGGGGAGCTGTTTTTT.

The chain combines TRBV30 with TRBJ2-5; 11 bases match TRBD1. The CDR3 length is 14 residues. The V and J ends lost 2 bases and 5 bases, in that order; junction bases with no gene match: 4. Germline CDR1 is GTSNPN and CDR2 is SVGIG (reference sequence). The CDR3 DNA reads TGTGCCTGGAGTTCTGGACAGGGGGCCGAGACCCAGTACTTC. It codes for CAWSSGQGAETQYF.

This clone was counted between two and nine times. The CDR3 is CASSFGVTGTTEAFF. In nucleotides, the CDR3 is TGCGCCAGCAGCTTCGGGGTAACAGGGACCACTGAAGCTTTCTTT. The V and J genes are TRBV5-1 and TRBJ1-1; tentative D call: TRBD1 (6 bases). This CDR3 has 15 residues. V dropped 2 bases and J dropped 4 bases, with 15 bases sitting between them. Germline-derived CDR1 and CDR2 are SGHRS and YFSETQ.

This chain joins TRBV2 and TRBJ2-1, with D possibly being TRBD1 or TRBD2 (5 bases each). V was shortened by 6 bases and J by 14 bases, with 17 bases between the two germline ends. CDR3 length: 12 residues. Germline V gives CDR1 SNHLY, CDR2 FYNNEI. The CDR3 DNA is TGTGCCAGCAGGGAGGATCCGGGGCCTGAGTTCTTC. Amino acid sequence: CASREDPGPEFF.

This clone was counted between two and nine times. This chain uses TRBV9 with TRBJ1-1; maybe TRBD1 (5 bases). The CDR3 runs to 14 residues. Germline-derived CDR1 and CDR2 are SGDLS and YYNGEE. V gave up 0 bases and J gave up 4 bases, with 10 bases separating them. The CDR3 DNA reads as TGTGCCAGCAGCGTAGTTTCAGGGTCCACTGAAGCTTTCTTT. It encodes CASSVVSGSTEAFF.

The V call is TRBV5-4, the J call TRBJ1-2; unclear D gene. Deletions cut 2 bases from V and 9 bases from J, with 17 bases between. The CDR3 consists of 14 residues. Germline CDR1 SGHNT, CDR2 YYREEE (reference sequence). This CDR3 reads CASSLPLDGIRYTF. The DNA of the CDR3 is TGTGCCAGCAGCTTACCACTCGACGGGATTCGCTACACCTTC.

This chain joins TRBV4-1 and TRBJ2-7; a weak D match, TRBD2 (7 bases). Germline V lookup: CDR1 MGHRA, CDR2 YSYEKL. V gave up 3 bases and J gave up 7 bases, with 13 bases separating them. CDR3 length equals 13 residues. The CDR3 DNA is TGCGCCAGCAGCCAGGGGGGGCCCGGGGAGCAGTACTTC. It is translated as CASSQGGPGEQYF.

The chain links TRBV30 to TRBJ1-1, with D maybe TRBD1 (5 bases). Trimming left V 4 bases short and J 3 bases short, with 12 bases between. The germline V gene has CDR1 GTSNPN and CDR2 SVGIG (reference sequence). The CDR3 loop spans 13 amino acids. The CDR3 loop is CAWTQGWDTEAFF. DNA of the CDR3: TGTGCCTGGACCCAGGGTTGGGACACTGAAGCTTTCTTT.

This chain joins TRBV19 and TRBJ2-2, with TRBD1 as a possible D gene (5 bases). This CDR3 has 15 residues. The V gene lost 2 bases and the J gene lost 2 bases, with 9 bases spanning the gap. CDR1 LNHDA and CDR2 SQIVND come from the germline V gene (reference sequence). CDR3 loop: CASSITGYNTGELFF. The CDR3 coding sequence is TGTGCCAGTAGTATAACAGGTTACAACACCGGGGAGCTGTTTTTT.

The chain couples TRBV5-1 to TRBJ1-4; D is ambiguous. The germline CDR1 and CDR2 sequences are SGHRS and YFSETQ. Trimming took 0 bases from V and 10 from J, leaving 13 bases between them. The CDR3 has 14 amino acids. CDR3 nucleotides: TGCGCCAGCAGCTTGGAAACCGGATTCGGAAAACTGTTTTTT. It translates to CASSLETGFGKLFF.

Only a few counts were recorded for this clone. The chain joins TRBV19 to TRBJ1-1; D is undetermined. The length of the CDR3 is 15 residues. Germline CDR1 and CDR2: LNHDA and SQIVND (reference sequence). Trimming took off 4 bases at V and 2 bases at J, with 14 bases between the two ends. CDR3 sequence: CASSTPSAANTEAFF. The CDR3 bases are TGTGCCAGTAGTACACCCTCGGCAGCCAACACTGAAGCTTTCTTT.